The 14 T cell receptor beta chains below come from one sample, sequenced in a study of shared clonotypes between healthy human individuals. Measured with immunoSEQ multiplex PCR; TCRdb has only the in-frame clones, and not every one. The table has more than 500,000 clones, approximately 95% seen once; the top ten hold approximately 0.06%. Sequencing used naive CD4+ T cells sorted from blood. Described subset: CD45RA+ positively selected. Receptors originate from a woman aged 30 to 39 in good health.

This chain joins TRBV18 and TRBJ2-5; D perhaps matches TRBD1 (5 bases). The CDR3 covers 17 residues. Germline assignment: CDR1 KGHSH and CDR2 LQKENI. Trimming pared 4 bases from V and 2 bases from J, leaving 20 bases between. CDR3 sequence (DNA): TGTGCCAGCTCACTCAACAGTTTCAATACAGGACAAGAGACCCAGTACTTC. Encoded protein: CASSLNSFNTGQETQYF.

This chain links TRBV2 with TRBJ2-1, with 9 positions matching TRBD2. Germline V gene lookup returns CDR1 SNHLY and CDR2 FYNNEI. The junction had 9 bases not matched to a gene; V was cut back by 4 bases and J by 5 bases. The CDR3 runs 16 residues. The CDR3 bases are TGTGCCAGCAGTGTAGCGGGAGTTATCTTCGACAATGAGCAGTTCTTC. Residues: CASSVAGVIFDNEQFF.

To note about this clone: Distinct nucleotide sequences in the sample also encode this CDR3. V gene TRBV18 combines with J gene TRBJ2-2, with a tentative D call TRBD2 (5 bases). Germline V gives CDR1 KGHSH, CDR2 LQKENI. Trimming left V 6 bases short and J 2 bases short, with 13 bases between. The CDR3 spans 15 residues. The CDR3 loop is CASSPLPGNTGELFF. DNA for the CDR3: TGTGCCAGCTCCCCGCTCCCGGGAAACACCGGGGAGCTGTTTTTT.

The chain joins TRBV5-1 to TRBJ2-3; D is perhaps TRBD2 (6 bases). CDR1 is SGHRS and CDR2 is YFSETQ in the germline V gene. V was clipped by 1 base and J by 0 bases, with 12 bases between them. The CDR3 loop spans 16 amino acids. The CDR3 DNA sequence: TGCGCCAGCAGCTTGTACCTAGCGCAAAGCACAGATACGCAGTATTTT. This codes for CASSLYLAQSTDTQYF.

In DNA, the CDR3 is TGTGCCAGCAGGCCGGGACAGGGATATGGCTACACCTTC. Encoded protein: CASRPGQGYGYTF. The J gene is TRBJ1-2, the V gene TRBV28, with 9 bases lining up with TRBD1. The CDR3 contains 13 residues. Trimming at V came to 6 bases and at J to 5 bases, leaving 4 bases not matched to a gene. Looked up from germline, CDR1 is MDHEN and CDR2 is SYDVKM.

The J gene is TRBJ2-2, the V gene TRBV9; D gene ambiguous. In germline, CDR1 is SGDLS, CDR2 YYNGEE. The CDR3 extends over 12 amino acids. Trimming removed 5 bases from V and 7 bases from J, with 9 bases in between. The DNA of the CDR3 is TGTGCCAGCAGTTATAGCCACGGGGAGCTGTTTTTT. It encodes CASSYSHGELFF.

The rearrangement joins TRBV21-1 to TRBJ2-2; the listed D gene, TRBD1, was not tested against the DNA. TRBV21-1 is reported as a pseudogene. The CDR3 loop spans 15 amino acids. The CDR3 coding sequence is TGTGCCAGCAGCGTACAGGGGGCTGTAACCGGGGAGCTGTTTTTT. Residues: CASSVQGAVTGELFF.

V is TRBV19 and J is TRBJ2-1; TRBD2 matches at 10 bases. V shed 1 base and J 0 bases; nucleotides not matched to a gene: 6. The CDR3 covers 18 residues. Per the germline V gene, CDR1 is LNHDA and CDR2 is SQIVND (reference sequence). CDR3 nucleotide sequence: TGTGCCAGTAGTATAGGCTCAGCGGGAGGGAACTCCTACAATGAGCAGTTCTTC. Protein product: CASSIGSAGGNSYNEQFF.

The rearrangement links TRBV5-6 to TRBJ1-4; no clear D. CDR3 length equals 13 residues. Trimming took off 4 bases at V and 6 bases at J, with 10 bases between the two ends. The germline V gene encodes CDR1 SGHDT and CDR2 YYEEEE. CDR3 in DNA: TGTGCCAGCAGCAACCTAAACGATGAAAAACTGTTTTTT. It specifies CASSNLNDEKLFF.

This chain joins TRBV18 and TRBJ1-1, with D uncertain. V dropped 3 bases and J dropped 8 bases, with 10 bases sitting between them. Germline CDR1 and CDR2: KGHSH and LQKENI. The CDR3 is 12 residues long. CDR3 region: CASSPGPGEAFF. CDR3 nucleotide sequence: TGTGCCAGCTCACCCGGTCCGGGGGAAGCTTTCTTT.

The chain uses TRBV28 and TRBJ1-5; D not certain. The CDR3 is 14 amino acids. CDR1 and CDR2 (germline): MDHEN, SYDVKM. V dropped 5 bases and J dropped 4 bases, with 12 bases sitting between them. CDR3 DNA: TGTGCCAGCAGTGACCCTCAAGGTAATCAGCCCCAGCATTTT. The encoded protein is CASSDPQGNQPQHF.

This clone was picked up one time. The chain combines TRBV28 with TRBJ2-3; 7 bases match TRBD1. Germline V gives CDR1 MDHEN, CDR2 SYDVKM. With V trimmed by 6 bases and J by 0 bases, 9 bases remained unmatched. The CDR3 sequence is 16 residues long. The CDR3 nucleotides are TGTGCCAGCAGCCCGGACAGGTATTCCAGCACAGATACGCAGTATTTT. This translates into CASSPDRYSSTDTQYF.

The chain is built from TRBV6-1 and TRBJ2-7; 9 bases match TRBD1. V gave up 7 bases and J gave up 3 bases; unmatched junction bases: 4. CDR3 length: 13 residues. Germline lookup yields CDR1 MNHNS and CDR2 SASEGT. The DNA of the CDR3 is TGTGCCAGCAAGGGACAGGGAAACTACGAGCAGTACTTC. Its protein product is CASKGQGNYEQYF.

The gene calls are TRBV18 and TRBJ1-2; tentative D call: TRBD1 (5 bases). The V and J ends lost 1 base and 2 bases respectively, with 11 bases between them. This CDR3 spans 15 amino acids. Looked up from germline, CDR1 is KGHSH and CDR2 is LQKENI. CDR3 sequence (DNA): TGTGCCAGCTCACCACGCCAGGGAGAAAACTATGGCTACACCTTC. Amino acid sequence: CASSPRQGENYGYTF.